This TCR beta chain stems from a study of cytomegalovirus exposure and HLA in healthy donors. Study background: Among about 190 million T cells, an earlier analysis found about 110 million unique TCR beta sequences. Overall study results and limits: By a later analysis, the bulk of CMV-associated TCR beta chains appeared HLA-restricted. Productive rates of about 87% or about 30% were seen for most TCR beta V segments in an earlier analysis. Several V segments, TRBV6-2 and TRBV6-3 among them, could not be told apart and were dropped.

Germline V gene lookup returns CDR1 SGHDN and CDR2 FVKESK. V dropped 4 bases and J dropped 0 bases, with 11 bases sitting between them. The CDR3 runs 15 residues. As concerns this clone: Its matching antigen is unknown.

Both 60 Vbeta primers and 13 Jbeta primers went into the PCR. Profiling relied on immunoSEQ multiplex PCR, and the TCRdb table lists in-frame clones only, not all of them. This sample has about 100,000 clones, with 75% to 80% found just once. The sequencing sample was made of PBMCs. The TCR comes from a man in his 60s in good health and CMV-seropositive. This chain links TRBV14 with TRBJ2-3; the D gene is possibly TRBD1 (5 bases). The DNA for the CDR3 is TGTGCCAGCAGCCGACAGCAAGCCAGCACAGATACGCAGTATTTT. Amino acid sequence: CASSRQQASTDTQYF.